The 25 T cell receptor beta chains below come from one sample, sequenced in a study of Graves' ophthalmopathy and Graves' hyperthyroidism. Transcripts of RNA were the source for amplifying TCR beta CDR3 regions. In the first round, RT-PCR was carried out with HTBI primers, and a multiplex PCR formed the second round. TCRdb reprocessed the multiplex PCR reads with MiXCR, giving one entry per CDR3 protein. Counted here are approximately 700,000 distinct CDR3 sequences, under 50% occurring once; the ten biggest clones make up over 2.5%. The sample comprised peripheral blood. These receptors were taken from an adult man with Graves' ophthalmopathy.

Comment on this clonotype: A clone one base away is much larger, so this may be a read error. The chain has TRBV7-2 and TRBJ1-5, with D uncertain. The V and J ends lost 5 bases and 3 bases respectively, with 14 bases between them. The CDR3 is 15 amino acids. Germline V gene lookup returns CDR1 SGHTA and CDR2 FQGNSA. DNA of the CDR3: TGTGCCAGCAGCCCAGCGGATCTCCCCAATCAGCCCCAGCATTTT. Protein product: CASSPADLPNQPQHF.

This chain connects TRBV29-1 to TRBJ2-6; 9 nucleotides agree with TRBD1. The CDR3 totals 17 residues. CDR1 is SQVTM, CDR2 ANQGSEA, per germline. V shed 5 bases, J shed 0 bases, and the junction held 8 bases outside the gene matches. The CDR3 sequence: CSVYTGQGTSGANVLTF. CDR3 coding DNA: TGCAGCGTTTACACGGGACAGGGTACCTCTGGGGCCAACGTCCTGACTTTC.

Note on this clonotype: Given a much more abundant clone one base away, this may be a read error. The J gene is TRBJ2-5, the V gene TRBV7-2; D may match TRBD1 or TRBD2 (6 bases each). Looked up from germline, CDR1 is SGHTA and CDR2 is FQGNSA. The CDR3 runs 13 residues. The chain's CDR3 is CAGRKGGRETQYF. For the CDR3, the DNA is TGTGCCGGCAGAAAAGGGGGGAGAGAGACCCAGTACTTC.

On this clonotype: Compared with germline, one end of the junction differs, possibly owing to a read error. V and J are TRBV10-2 and TRBJ1-4; D not resolved. CDR1 and CDR2 from the germline V gene are WSHSY and SAAADI. The CDR3 has 15 amino acids. The CDR3 DNA reads as TGTGCCAGCAGCCAAGGAGGGAGTAGGACGGAAAAACTGTTTTTT. Amino acids: CASSQGGSRTEKLFF.

Details on this clonotype: With a much larger clone just one base away, this may be a read error. J is TRBJ2-7 and V is TRBV7-2, with D unresolved. This CDR3 has 16 amino acids. Trimming removed 10 bases from V and 6 bases from J, with 28 bases in between. CDR1 and CDR2 from the germline V gene are SGHTA and FQGNSA. The CDR3 nucleotides read TGTGCCAACGCACCGCCGTCGGGCAGAAGTCGCCGCGAGCAGTACTTC. Its protein product is CANAPPSGRSRREQYF. Combining the CDR3 with reference TRBV7-2 and TRBJ2-7 gives the whole variable domain GAGVSQSPSNKVTEKGKDVELRCDPISGHTALYWYRQSLGQGLEFLIYFQGNSAPDKSGLPSDRFSAERTGGSVSTLTIQRTQQEDSAVYLCANAPPSGRSRREQYFGPGTRLTVT.

This clonotype occurred many times. The genes are TRBV12-3 or TRBV12-4 and TRBJ2-5; unclear D gene. The length of the CDR3 is 12 residues. Trimming removed 8 bases from V and 2 bases from J, with 9 bases in between. The CDR3 here is CASGRVQETQYF. Written as DNA, the CDR3 is TGTGCCAGCGGTCGGGTACAAGAGACCCAGTACTTC.

This clonotype was picked up a small number of times. V and J are TRBV10-3 and TRBJ1-1, with D uncertain. Germline values: CDR1 ENHRY, CDR2 SYGVKD. This CDR3 contains 14 residues. Trimming cost V 8 bases and J 0 bases, with 13 bases left between them. The CDR3 DNA follows: TGTGCCATCGGGTCAAGAGATCTGAACACTGAAGCTTTCTTT. This gives the protein CAIGSRDLNTEAFF.

For this clonotype: An end of the junction does not agree with germline; a read error may underlie this. The rearrangement uses TRBV7-9 and TRBJ2-7, with 9 nucleotides matching TRBD1. The germline V gene has CDR1 SEHNR and CDR2 FQNEAQ (reference sequence). CDR3 length: 14 amino acids. The CDR3 loop is CASSSGQGIGELYF. CDR3 nucleotides: TGTGCCAGCAGCTCCGGACAGGGGATCGGGGAGCTGTACTTC.

This chain uses TRBV10-3 with TRBJ2-5; D remains ambiguous. Trimming took off 5 bases at V and 9 bases at J, with 16 bases between the two ends. This CDR3 contains 13 residues. Germline V lookup: CDR1 ENHRY, CDR2 SYGVKD. CDR3 in DNA: TGTGCCATCAGTTCCCGGGTTTGGCAGCCCCAGTACTTC. This encodes CAISSRVWQPQYF.

This clonotype was recorded many times. The chain has TRBV7-9 and TRBJ1-6, with D perhaps TRBD1 (5 bases). V was pared by 7 bases and J by 8 bases, with 15 bases between. Germline V CDR1 and CDR2: SEHNR, FQNEAQ (reference sequence). The CDR3 runs to 14 residues. The CDR3 sequence is CASTSGGPDSPLHF. Written as DNA, the CDR3 is TGTGCCAGCACCTCCGGGGGTCCGGATTCACCCCTCCACTTT.

The gene calls are TRBV5-1 and TRBJ1-1; 10 bases line up with TRBD1. The ends lost 4 bases at V and 3 bases at J; junction bases unmatched: 12. This CDR3 contains 17 residues. Germline loops: CDR1 SGHRS, CDR2 YFSETQ. CDR3 bases: TGCGCCAGCAGCAGCTCCCGCCTAGACAGGGGGCACACTGAAGCTTTCTTT. Protein product: CASSSSRLDRGHTEAFF.

This clonotype was detected ten times or more. The CDR3 protein is CASSIRPRDQPQHF. The CDR3 coding sequence is TGTGCCAGTAGTATAAGGCCCCGGGATCAGCCCCAGCATTTT. The chain links TRBV19 to TRBJ1-5; D is ambiguous. CDR3 length: 14 residues. V was clipped by 2 bases and J by 5 bases, with 10 bases between them. The germline CDR1 and CDR2 sequences are LNHDA and SQIVND (reference sequence).

This clonotype came up many times. The gene calls are TRBV7-9 and TRBJ1-2, with a weak D call TRBD1 (6 bases). The CDR3 runs to 14 residues. Per the germline V gene, CDR1 is SEHNR and CDR2 is FQNEAQ (reference sequence). V gave up 5 bases and J gave up 7 bases, with 17 bases separating them. This chain's CDR3 is CASSPTQGSVGYTF. CDR3 bases: TGTGCCAGCAGCCCCACACAGGGATCTGTTGGCTACACCTTC.

This clonotype has a single count. Being one base from a much bigger clone, this may be a read error. This sequence joins TRBV2 and TRBJ2-7; unclear D gene. The V gene's germline CDR1 is SNHLY and CDR2 FYNNEI. The CDR3 spans 14 residues. Trimming took off 6 bases at V and 3 bases at J, with 15 bases between the two ends. As DNA, the CDR3 is TGTGCCAGCAGGCCGAGACCCACAAGCTACGAGCAGTACTTC. As protein: CASRPRPTSYEQYF.

The chain recombines TRBV11-2 with TRBJ1-2; 9 positions agree with TRBD1. Losses at the gene ends were 6 bases for V and 3 bases for J; bases not matched to a gene: 20. Per the germline V gene, CDR1 is SGHAT and CDR2 is FQNNGV. This CDR3 has 19 residues. Here the CDR3 reads CASSYSIVGTGSFDYGYTF. In DNA form, the CDR3 reads TGTGCCAGCAGTTACTCGATCGTCGGGACAGGGAGTTTCGACTATGGCTACACCTTC.

At least ten counts were recorded for this clonotype. The chain carries TRBV9 and TRBJ2-7, with 12 bases that match TRBD1. The CDR3 is 16 residues long. Trimming at V came to 0 bases and at J to 5 bases, leaving 6 bases not matched to a gene. Germline CDR1 reads SGDLS; CDR2 reads YYNGEE. DNA for the CDR3: TGTGCCAGCAGCGTAGGGATAGGGACAGGGGGCAACGAGCAGTACTTC. Its protein product is CASSVGIGTGGNEQYF.

Worth noting for this clonotype: A much larger clone lies a single base off, so this may be a read error. This chain connects TRBV2 to TRBJ2-5, with D maybe TRBD1 (5 bases). Germline V lookup: CDR1 SNHLY, CDR2 FYNNEI. The CDR3 totals 14 residues. The CDR3 sequence: CASSVGAAQGTQYF. DNA for the CDR3: TGTGCCAGCAGCGTAGGGGCGGCACAAGGGACCCAGTACTTC. The entire variable domain, with the rest obtained from reference TRBV2 and TRBJ2-5, is as follows: EPEVTQTPSHQVTQMGQEVILRCVPISNHLYFYWYRQILGQKVEFLVSFYNNEISEKSEIFDDQFSVERPDGSNFTLKIRSTKLEDSAMYFCASSVGAAQGTQYFGPGTRLLVL.

This clonotype was picked up many times. The chain employs TRBV12-3 or TRBV12-4 and TRBJ2-7; 10 bases are shared with TRBD1. Losses at the gene ends were 5 bases for V and 6 bases for J; bases not matched to a gene: 13. CDR3 size: 16 residues. CDR3 sequence (DNA): TGTGCCAGCAGTCCCTTTACAGTTGGGACAGGGGCCGAGCAGTACTTC. This codes for CASSPFTVGTGAEQYF.

The rearrangement joins TRBV9 to TRBJ2-3, with 9 positions matching TRBD2. The CDR3 length is 16 residues. CDR1 is SGDLS and CDR2 is YYNGEE in the germline V gene. V lost 0 bases, J lost 2 bases, and 4 bases stayed unmatched. DNA for the CDR3: TGTGCCAGCAGCGTAGCGGGCGGGGGGGTCACAGATACGCAGTATTTT. This codes for CASSVAGGGVTDTQYF.

The rearrangement joins TRBV7-9 to TRBJ1-1; D perhaps matches TRBD1 (5 bases). V dropped 6 bases and J dropped 5 bases, with 16 bases sitting between them. There are 14 residues in the CDR3. The V gene's germline CDR1 is SEHNR and CDR2 FQNEAQ (reference sequence). The CDR3, as DNA: TGTGCCAGCAGGCAGGGATCTTCGGGGACTGAAGCTTTCTTT. This sequence encodes CASRQGSSGTEAFF.

There are many counts of this clonotype. In DNA form, the CDR3 reads TGCAGCGTTGGGGACGCAGCTTTCTTT. Its protein product is CSVGDAAFF. The chain employs TRBV29-1 and TRBJ1-1; D might be TRBD1 (5 bases). Germline CDR1 reads SQVTM; CDR2 reads ANQGSEA. Trimming left V 4 bases short and J 10 bases short, with 7 bases between. The CDR3 extends over 9 amino acids.

V gene TRBV2 combines with J gene TRBJ1-5, with 8 bases that match TRBD1. The CDR3 spans 13 residues. V shed 8 bases and J 8 bases; nucleotides not matched to a gene: 8. Looked up from germline, CDR1 is SNHLY and CDR2 is FYNNEI. The CDR3 region has the DNA TGTGCCAGCTCACTTGGACAGGGCAAGCCCCAGCATTTT. Protein: CASSLGQGKPQHF. Complete variable domain (other parts from reference TRBV2 and TRBJ1-5): EPEVTQTPSHQVTQMGQEVILRCVPISNHLYFYWYRQILGQKVEFLVSFYNNEISEKSEIFDDQFSVERPDGSNFTLKIRSTKLEDSAMYFCASSLGQGKPQHFGDGTRLSIL.

This clonotype was detected a few times. This rearrangement joins TRBV27 to TRBJ1-5; tentative D call: TRBD1 (6 bases). Between the trimmed V and J ends, which lost 5 bases and 2 bases, there was a span of 16 bases. The germline V gene has CDR1 MNHEY and CDR2 SMNVEV (reference sequence). The CDR3 consists of 16 residues. CDR3 nucleotides: TGTGCCAGCAGTGAACGGGACACCAGTGGCAATCAGCCCCAGCATTTT. Its protein is CASSERDTSGNQPQHF.

In its sample, this clonotype was seen many times. The genes are TRBV4-2 and TRBJ1-3; TRBD1 matches 8 bases. The germline CDR1 and CDR2 sequences are LGHNA and YNFKEQ. The CDR3 covers 16 residues. V lost 0 bases to trimming and J lost 4 bases; unmatched junction nucleotides: 5. Written as DNA, the CDR3 is TGTGCCAGCAGCCAAGACTCCGGACAGGGAGGAAACACCATATATTTT. Translated, it gives CASSQDSGQGGNTIYF.

This rearrangement joins TRBV7-9 to TRBJ1-5; unclear D gene. This CDR3 has 15 amino acids. Trimming removed 2 bases at V and 7 bases at J, with 15 bases between. Germline V gene lookup returns CDR1 SEHNR and CDR2 FQNEAQ (reference sequence). The CDR3 reads CASSLSVRTWQPQHF. CDR3 DNA: TGTGCCAGCAGCTTAAGCGTCAGAACGTGGCAGCCCCAGCATTTT.